The rows below give T cell receptor beta chains drawn from one sample of a study of identical twins. TCRdb used MiXCR to reprocess the 5' RACE reads, holding one entry per CDR3 protein. The sample carries more than 1.5 million distinct CDR3 sequences, around a third recorded once. The specimen sequenced was cord blood. The source is a newborn girl in good health. Each CDR3 is given with its conserved first and last residue.

NA TRBV13 CASSLFGSQETQYF
TRBJ1-5 TRBV12-3/TRBV12-4 CASRGQGHQPQHF
TRBJ2-1 TRBV12-3/TRBV12-4 CASRLAGPYNEQFF
TRBJ2-7 TRBV20-1 CSARRTWSSYEQYF
TRBJ2-5 TRBV7-6 CASSLVTTPLRETQYF
TRBJ1-2 TRBV20-1 CSAPLEFFRGQGYTF
TRBJ2-3 TRBV3-1 CASSPSGIGFPYF
TRBJ2-3 TRBV5-1 CASSLGQSRGQDTQYF
TRBJ2-3 TRBV4-2 CASSHAFRDTQYF
TRBJ2-3 TRBV20-1 CSVPGQGSDTQYF
TRBJ2-2 TRBV20-1 CSASSGVAGELFF